The T cell receptor beta chain under discussion was sequenced for a study of blood T cell repertoires in COVID-19. About the study: Both acute and convalescent COVID-19 samples were obtained from the United States, Italy and Spain. Sample material is recorded as cDNA or gDNA derived from T cells, B-cell-depleted T cells, or PBMCs.

Per the study methods: Nucleated cell counts were estimated from reference gene primer amplification. Clones were read by immunoSEQ multiplex PCR, and TCRdb kept only the in-frame ones, dropping some. V and J calls and clone size follow that table, whereas D and trimming were derived from the DNA. This sample has 19,000 or so clones, with around nine tenths found just once. CDR3 length equals 12 residues. V lost 7 bases and J lost 2, with 8 bases in between. The source material was peripheral blood. This chain uses TRBV12-3 or TRBV12-4 with TRBJ1-2, with D hard to call. This clonotype was sampled from a man between 65 and 85 years old with active COVID-19. The CDR3 DNA sequence: TGTGCCAGCACCCCCGGGAACTATGGCTACACCTTC. Residues: CASTPGNYGYTF.